One and the same sample provided the 2 T cell receptor beta chains below, sequenced in a study of CD4 T cells in relation to SARS-CoV-2 and coronaviruses. Before the COVID-19 pandemic, during about 2011-2019, CD4+ T cells were taken from unexposed donors. The cells were cultured for about ten days before CD4+ T cells were isolated. No antigen has been identified for these receptors. Profiled with immunoSEQ multiplex PCR; TCRdb holds only in-frame clones, not every one. This table holds 9,500 to 15,000 clones, around 73% found once. The sequenced material came from CD4+ T cells from PBMCs, cultured in vitro. The receptors originated from a human donor in good health.

The gene calls are TRBV6-5 and TRBJ2-5; 13 positions match TRBD2. The CDR3 covers 16 residues. After removal of 0 bases from V and 3 bases from J, the junction contained 1 base not matched to a gene. Looked up from germline, CDR1 is MNHEY and CDR2 is SVGAGI. CDR3 DNA sequence: TGTGCCAGCAGTTACTCCGGGACTAGCGGGAAAGAGACCCAGTACTTC. This encodes CASSYSGTSGKETQYF.

The chain links TRBV28 to TRBJ2-5; 8 nucleotides line up with TRBD2. The CDR3 sequence is 13 residues long. J was trimmed by 5 bases and V by 7 bases; bases with no gene match: 6. Germline V gene lookup returns CDR1 MDHEN and CDR2 SYDVKM. CDR3 protein: CASIQGTRETQYF. DNA of the CDR3: TGTGCCAGCATCCAGGGGACTAGGGAGACCCAGTACTTC.